The 8 T cell receptor beta chains listed next were all sequenced from one sample in a study of shared clonotypes between healthy human individuals. CD45RO-negative, CCR7-positively selected cells formed the naive CD8 fraction, excluding terminally differentiated effector memory CD45RA+ cells. Here immunoSEQ multiplex PCR was the method, and the copy in TCRdb shows in-frame clones only, minus some. Of 550,000 to 600,000 clones in the sample, nearly 98% are singletons; the top ten hold more than 0.3%. The material sequenced was naive CD8+ T cells sorted from blood. All receptors come from a man younger than 45 in good health.

V gene TRBV20-1 combines with J gene TRBJ2-5; D uncertain. The V gene's germline CDR1 is DFQATT and CDR2 SNEGSKA (reference sequence). The V and J ends lost 5 bases and 2 bases respectively, with 3 bases between them. This CDR3 is built from 10 residues. CDR3 sequence reads: CSAEQETQYF. CDR3 bases: TGCAGTGCTGAACAAGAGACCCAGTACTTC.

The chain couples TRBV15 to TRBJ1-4; no clear D. The V and J ends lost 2 bases and 2 bases respectively, with 12 bases between them. The CDR3 runs 16 residues. Germline-derived CDR1 and CDR2 are LNHNV and YYDKDF (reference sequence). CDR3 region: CATSRNGRVTNEKLFF. CDR3 nucleotide sequence: TGTGCCACCAGCAGAAATGGGAGGGTGACTAATGAAAAACTGTTTTTT.

The rearrangement uses TRBV29-1 and TRBJ2-7; D remains ambiguous. CDR1 and CDR2 (germline): SQVTM, ANQGSEA. CDR3 size: 14 residues. V lost 3 bases, J lost 0 bases, and 12 bases lay in between. This CDR3 reads CSVEPLTDSYEQYF. CDR3 DNA: TGCAGCGTTGAGCCCTTGACGGACTCCTACGAGCAGTACTTC.

This sequence joins TRBV14 and TRBJ2-3; weak D call: TRBD1 (6 bases). Per germline, CDR1 SGHDN and CDR2 FVKESK. The CDR3 covers 16 residues. Deletions cut 1 base from V and 1 base from J, with 12 bases between. CDR3 region: CASSQGDKLRTDTQYF. In DNA form, the CDR3 reads TGTGCCAGCAGCCAAGGGGACAAACTCCGCACAGATACGCAGTATTTT.

CDR3 sequence reads: CASSETSGILVTQYF. CDR3 DNA sequence: TGTGCCAGCTCGGAGACTAGCGGGATTCTTGTAACCCAGTATTTT. This sequence joins TRBV18 and TRBJ2-3, with TRBD2 matching over 11 bases. Per germline, CDR1 KGHSH and CDR2 LQKENI. The CDR3 extends over 15 amino acids. After removal of 6 bases from V and 12 bases from J, the junction contained 14 bases not matched to a gene.

The genes are TRBV2 and TRBJ2-2; 13 nucleotides agree with TRBD2. Losses at the gene ends were 4 bases for V and 4 bases for J; bases not matched to a gene: 15. There are 20 residues in the CDR3. Looked up from germline, CDR1 is SNHLY and CDR2 is FYNNEI. As DNA, the CDR3 is TGTGCCAGCAGTGGGGGACTAGCGGGATCGCCCCTGGGGGCCACCGGGGAGCTGTTTTTT. It codes for CASSGGLAGSPLGATGELFF. The full variable domain, completed using reference TRBV2 and TRBJ2-2, is EPEVTQTPSHQVTQMGQEVILRCVPISNHLYFYWYRQILGQKVEFLVSFYNNEISEKSEIFDDQFSVERPDGSNFTLKIRSTKLEDSAMYFCASSGGLAGSPLGATGELFFGEGSRLTVL.

The chain couples TRBV18 to TRBJ2-2, with TRBD2 matching over 7 bases. The V segment lost 6 bases and the J segment 7 bases; nucleotides outside the gene matches: 8. There are 14 residues in the CDR3. Germline V lookup: CDR1 KGHSH, CDR2 LQKENI. This CDR3 is CASSQRDGIGELFF. As DNA, the CDR3 is TGTGCCAGCTCCCAGCGGGACGGGATCGGGGAGCTGTTTTTT.

The chain joins TRBV6-1 to TRBJ2-1; D gene uncertain. From germline, CDR1 is MNHNS and CDR2 SASEGT. Trimming removed 2 bases at V and 8 bases at J, with 10 bases between. The CDR3 contains 13 residues. For the CDR3, the DNA is TGTGCCAGCAGTGAACTGGGATGGTATGAGCAGTTCTTC. Protein: CASSELGWYEQFF.